The 30 T cell receptor beta chains below were found in one sample sequenced in a study of cytomegalovirus exposure and HLA in healthy donors. The study ran its PCR with 60 Vbeta and 13 Jbeta primers. Clones were read by immunoSEQ multiplex PCR, and TCRdb kept only the in-frame ones, dropping some. The sample lists about 110,000 clones, less than 85% occurring once. Material for sequencing was PBMCs. These receptors were collected from a man between 60 and 75 years old in good health and CMV-seronegative.

V is TRBV6-1 and J is TRBJ2-7, with a tentative D call TRBD2 (5 bases). Germline V gene lookup returns CDR1 MNHNS and CDR2 SASEGT. Between the trimmed V and J ends, which lost 9 bases and 1 base, there was a span of 13 bases. The CDR3 has 13 residues. CDR3 region: CASFTGMSYEQYF. CDR3 DNA: TGTGCCAGTTTCACCGGGATGTCCTACGAGCAGTACTTC.

V gene TRBV2 combines with J gene TRBJ1-2, with unresolved D. Germline V lookup: CDR1 SNHLY, CDR2 FYNNEI. Trimming stripped 6 bases from V and 1 base from J, with 6 bases between. This CDR3 is 12 amino acids long. CDR3 sequence (DNA): TGTGCCAGCAGAGAGTTTAACTATGGCTACACCTTC. This encodes CASREFNYGYTF.

This chain uses TRBV7-8 with TRBJ2-7; D is possibly TRBD2 (6 bases). V was shortened by 2 bases and J by 6 bases, with 20 bases between the two germline ends. The germline CDR1 and CDR2 sequences are SGHVS and FQNEAQ. This CDR3 spans 16 amino acids. The CDR3 coding sequence is TGTGCCAGCAGCTTACCCAGAATTGGGACTTTTAGCGAGCAGTACTTC. The encoded protein is CASSLPRIGTFSEQYF.

The count of this clone is one. The chain joins TRBV27 to TRBJ2-1; 7 bases agree with TRBD1. This CDR3 has 20 residues. V trimming: 5 bases; J trimming: 0 bases; junction bases outside the gene matches: 19. Per germline, CDR1 MNHEY and CDR2 SMNVEV (reference sequence). The CDR3 region is CASSLYFAPGTASSYNEQFF. In nucleotides, the CDR3 is TGTGCCAGCAGTCTTTATTTTGCCCCCGGGACAGCCAGCTCCTACAATGAGCAGTTCTTC.

This clone was observed once. The chain has TRBV7-2 and TRBJ2-7; 8 nucleotides align to TRBD1. Trimming removed 1 base from V and 4 bases from J; junction bases left unmatched: 3. This CDR3 region has 14 residues. Per germline, CDR1 SGHTA and CDR2 FQGNSA. CDR3 amino acids: CASSLDRTGYEQYV. The CDR3 DNA is TGTGCCAGCAGCTTAGACCGGACAGGGTACGAGCAGTACGTC.

The rearrangement links TRBV25-1 to TRBJ2-1, with D maybe TRBD1 (6 bases). The CDR3 length is 16 residues. The ends were cut back, 3 bases at V and 5 bases at J, with 17 bases in the middle. CDR1 and CDR2 from the germline V gene are MGHDK and SYGVNS. The DNA for the CDR3 is TGTGCCAGCAGTGATCCCCGTCTGGACAGAAACAATGAGCAGTTCTTC. It encodes CASSDPRLDRNNEQFF.

The chain carries TRBV5-1 and TRBJ2-5; 12 nucleotides line up with TRBD2. CDR1 is SGHRS and CDR2 is YFSETQ in the germline V gene. The CDR3 covers 16 residues. V lost 4 bases to trimming and J lost 5 bases; unmatched junction nucleotides: 9. CDR3 nucleotide sequence: TGCGCCAGCAGCCTTCGGACTAGCGGGGCGGGGGAGACCCAGTACTTC. This codes for CASSLRTSGAGETQYF. The variable domain in full, with the rest retrieved from reference TRBV5-1 and TRBJ2-5, is KAGVTQTPRYLIKTRGQQVTLSCSPISGHRSVSWYQQTPGQGLQFLFEYFSETQRNKGNFPGRFSGRQFSNSRSEMNVSTLELGDSALYLCASSLRTSGAGETQYFGPGTRLLVL.

The gene calls are TRBV6-5 and TRBJ2-1, with 8 bases identical to TRBD2. The V gene's germline CDR1 is MNHEY and CDR2 SVGAGI. The CDR3 loop spans 15 amino acids. The junction had 11 bases not matched to a gene; V was cut back by 6 bases and J by 7 bases. CDR3 region: CASSISGDPGNEQFF. The CDR3 region has the DNA TGTGCCAGCAGCATTAGCGGGGACCCGGGAAATGAGCAGTTCTTC.

The chain's CDR3 is CASSEYPGTEAFF. CDR3 DNA sequence: TGTGCCAGCAGTGAATACCCGGGGACTGAAGCTTTCTTT. V gene TRBV2 combines with J gene TRBJ1-1; D unclear. Trimming took 2 bases from V and 5 from J, leaving 9 bases between them. The germline gives CDR1 SNHLY, CDR2 FYNNEI. The CDR3 contains 13 residues.

J is TRBJ2-1 and V is TRBV7-6; D may be TRBD2 (7 bases). CDR1 is SGHVS and CDR2 is FNYEAQ in the germline V gene. V was trimmed by 2 bases and J by 6 bases, leaving 8 bases between them. The CDR3 covers 13 residues. The CDR3 loop is CASSLRGANEQFF. Here the CDR3 DNA reads TGTGCCAGCAGCTTACGGGGGGCCAATGAGCAGTTCTTC. Based on the CDR3 plus reference TRBV7-6 and TRBJ2-1, the full variable domain is GAGVSQSPRYKVTKRGQDVALRCDPISGHVSLYWYRQALGQGPEFLTYFNYEAQQDKSGLPNDRFSAERPEGSISTLTIQRTEQRDSAMYRCASSLRGANEQFFGPGTRLTVL.

The chain carries TRBV6-5 and TRBJ2-7; TRBD1 agrees at 7 bases. The CDR3 runs to 15 residues. Losses at the gene ends were 2 bases for V and 2 bases for J; bases not matched to a gene: 6. Per germline, CDR1 MNHEY and CDR2 SVGAGI. The CDR3 nucleotides read TGTGCCAGCAGTTACGCTCGGACAGGAGCCTACGAGCAGTACTTC. Its protein is CASSYARTGAYEQYF.

The V and J genes are TRBV11-3 and TRBJ2-2; tentatively, D is TRBD2 (7 bases). In germline, CDR1 is SGHNT, CDR2 YENEEA. The V and J ends lost 5 bases and 1 base respectively, with 11 bases between them. The CDR3 runs 15 residues. The CDR3, as DNA: TGTGCCAGCAGCACGAGGGGGGGGAACACCGGGGAGCTGTTTTTT. This gives the protein CASSTRGGNTGELFF.

V and J are TRBV5-1 and TRBJ1-1; D is ambiguous. The CDR3 is made up of 13 amino acids. The germline V gene has CDR1 SGHRS and CDR2 YFSETQ. V was trimmed by 0 bases and J by 3 bases, leaving 6 bases between them. In nucleotides, the CDR3 is TGCGCCAGCAGCTTGGAGCGGCACACTGAAGCTTTCTTT. It is translated as CASSLERHTEAFF.

The chain employs TRBV6-5 and TRBJ1-2, with 8 bases identical to TRBD1. After removal of 4 bases from V and 7 bases from J, the junction contained 11 bases not matched to a gene. Germline CDR1 MNHEY, CDR2 SVGAGI. The CDR3 is 15 amino acids. The CDR3 DNA follows: TGTGCCAGCAGTTCGGGAACAGGGGGTTCTCGTGGCTACACCTTC. It encodes CASSSGTGGSRGYTF.

The rearrangement links TRBV6-1 to TRBJ2-4; a weak D match, TRBD1 (5 bases). This CDR3 spans 17 amino acids. From germline, CDR1 is MNHNS and CDR2 SASEGT. Trimming took 4 bases from V and 0 from J, leaving 16 bases between them. The CDR3 is CASSARAGRIAKNIQYF. Here the CDR3 DNA reads TGTGCCAGCAGTGCTCGTGCAGGGCGGATAGCCAAAAACATTCAGTACTTC.

The V and J genes are TRBV15 and TRBJ2-7; possible D gene TRBD1, 5 bases. V lost 3 bases and J 5 bases, leaving 11 bases between the germline ends. The length of the CDR3 is 13 residues. The germline CDR1 and CDR2 sequences are LNHNV and YYDKDF (reference sequence). Here the CDR3 reads CATSRGHGNEQYV. The CDR3 DNA is TGTGCCACCAGCAGGGGGCATGGAAACGAGCAGTACGTC.

This rearrangement joins TRBV9 to TRBJ2-4; 8 bases match TRBD1. The CDR3 is made up of 13 amino acids. From germline, CDR1 is SGDLS and CDR2 YYNGEE. Trimming took 4 bases from V and 6 from J; bases not matched to a gene: 3. CDR3: CASSLGQGNIQYF. The CDR3 DNA sequence: TGTGCCAGCAGCCTCGGACAGGGAAACATTCAGTACTTC.

The rearrangement uses TRBV6-6 and TRBJ1-6; the D gene is possibly TRBD1 (5 bases). Germline CDR1 and CDR2: MNHNY and SVGAGI (reference sequence). The CDR3 spans 15 residues. V was pared by 2 bases and J by 9 bases, with 14 bases between. The CDR3: CASSYERGRSSPLHF. Written as DNA, the CDR3 is TGTGCCAGCAGTTACGAGCGGGGGAGAAGTTCACCCCTCCACTTT.

V usage is TRBV14 and J usage is TRBJ1-2; D ambiguous. The CDR3 sequence is 13 residues long. The V end was cut by 4 bases, the J end by 2 bases, with 8 bases between. CDR1 and CDR2 from the germline V gene are SGHDN and FVKESK. The CDR3 DNA follows: TGTGCCAGCAGCCTTACAGAGAACTATGGCTACACCTTC. This encodes CASSLTENYGYTF.

The J gene is TRBJ2-5, the V gene TRBV5-6; 10 positions agree with TRBD2. Germline CDR1 reads SGHDT; CDR2 reads YYEEEE. CDR3 size: 16 residues. Trimming at V came to 2 bases and at J to 3 bases, leaving 7 bases not matched to a gene. CDR3 bases: TGTGCCAGCAGCTTTCGTAGCGGGGGGTGGGAAGAGACCCAGTACTTC. Translation gives CASSFRSGGWEETQYF.

V gene TRBV5-8 combines with J gene TRBJ2-3; TRBD2 agrees at 9 bases. Trimming cost V 4 bases and J 2 bases; bases outside gene matches: 5. Germline CDR1 reads SGHTS; CDR2 reads YDEGEE. The CDR3 has 15 amino acids. CDR3 protein: CASSQSGGNTDTQYF. For the CDR3, the DNA is TGTGCCAGCAGCCAAAGCGGGGGGAACACAGATACGCAGTATTTT.

Only one count was recorded for this clone. The chain employs TRBV7-9 and TRBJ1-3; no clear D. Trimming removed 3 bases from V and 4 bases from J, with 7 bases in between. Germline lookup yields CDR1 SEHNR and CDR2 FQNEAQ (reference sequence). This CDR3 is built from 13 residues. In nucleotides, the CDR3 is TGTGCCAGCAGCTTGGCAGAAGGAAACACCATATATTTT. It yields the protein CASSLAEGNTIYF. The whole variable domain, remainder taken from reference TRBV7-9 and TRBJ1-3, is DTGVSQNPRHKITKRGQNVTFRCDPISEHNRLYWYRQTLGQGPEFLTYFQNEAQLEKSRLLSDRFSAERPKGSFSTLEIQRTEQGDSAMYLCASSLAEGNTIYFGEGSWLTVV.

In its sample, this clone was seen a few times. The genes are TRBV5-4 and TRBJ2-3; tentative D call: TRBD2 (5 bases). From germline, CDR1 is SGHNT and CDR2 YYREEE (reference sequence). The V end lost 2 bases, the J end lost 6 bases, and 13 bases lay between the germline ends. The CDR3 sequence is 14 residues long. CDR3 sequence reads: CASSFGLTGDTQYF. CDR3 in DNA: TGTGCCAGCAGCTTTGGGCTGACGGGGGATACGCAGTATTTT.

The chain employs TRBV23-1 and TRBJ2-4; no clear D gene. TRBV23-1 qualifies as an ORF whose function is uncertain. The CDR3 loop spans 15 amino acids. V gave up 11 bases and J gave up 0 bases, with 17 bases separating them. CDR3 in DNA: TGCGCCCTTGTTACTGAGACTCTAGCCAAAAACATTCAGTACTTC. Translation gives CALVTETLAKNIQYF.

The genes are TRBV4-3 and TRBJ2-2; the match to TRBD2 covers 8 bases. The germline CDR1 and CDR2 sequences are LGHNA and YSLEER. The CDR3 sequence is 18 residues long. The J segment lost 2 bases and the V segment lost 2 bases, leaving 10 bases of the junction unmatched. This CDR3 is CASSQNPGGVGNTGELFF. The CDR3 region has the DNA TGCGCCAGCAGCCAAAACCCGGGGGGGGTCGGTAACACCGGGGAGCTGTTTTTT.

The chain uses TRBV5-4 and TRBJ1-3; weak D call: TRBD1 (5 bases). The CDR3 consists of 13 residues. V shed 1 base and J shed 3 bases, with 5 bases lying between them. Germline V gene lookup returns CDR1 SGHNT and CDR2 YYREEE (reference sequence). The CDR3 loop reads CASSLTGGNTIYF. CDR3 nucleotides: TGTGCCAGCAGCTTGACAGGTGGAAACACCATATATTTT. Variable domain in full (rest from reference TRBV5-4 and TRBJ1-3): ETGVTQSPTHLIKTRGQQVTLRCSSQSGHNTVSWYQQALGQGPQFIFQYYREEENGRGNFPPRFSGLQFPNYSSELNVNALELDDSALYLCASSLTGGNTIYFGEGSWLTVV.

The chain uses TRBV5-1 and TRBJ2-1; 8 positions match TRBD2. CDR1 and CDR2 from the germline V gene are SGHRS and YFSETQ. This CDR3 has 17 amino acids. Trimming cost V 7 bases and J 2 bases; bases outside gene matches: 14. The chain's CDR3 is CASSKTGTRSTYNEQFF. The CDR3 nucleotides read TGCGCCAGCTCAAAAACCGGGACTAGAAGTACCTACAATGAGCAGTTCTTC.

This clone was found once. The CDR3 is CASSLDLLVDTQYF. The CDR3 DNA reads as TGCGCCAGCAGCTTGGACCTACTTGTAGATACGCAGTATTTT. The J gene is TRBJ2-3, the V gene TRBV5-1; no definite D call. Trimming took off 0 bases at V and 5 bases at J, with 10 bases between the two ends. CDR3 length: 14 residues. Per the germline V gene, CDR1 is SGHRS and CDR2 is YFSETQ.

The table lists this clone with a count of one. The chain uses TRBV18 and TRBJ1-2; D not resolved. The germline gives CDR1 KGHSH, CDR2 LQKENI. The CDR3 has 14 amino acids. Trimming left V 0 bases short and J 2 bases short, with 7 bases between. CDR3 sequence: CASSPPDTNYGYTF. CDR3 coding DNA: TGTGCCAGCTCACCACCCGACACCAACTATGGCTACACCTTC.

Only one count was recorded for this clone. The V and J genes are TRBV18 and TRBJ1-1; 12 nucleotides align to TRBD1. V lost 2 bases and J lost 3; bases outside the gene matches: 7. CDR1 and CDR2 from the germline V gene are KGHSH and LQKENI. The CDR3 totals 17 residues. The CDR3 DNA is TGTGCCAGCTCACCAACCGGGACAGGGGGCTTGGACACTGAAGCTTTCTTT. It specifies CASSPTGTGGLDTEAFF. The whole variable domain, remainder taken from reference TRBV18 and TRBJ1-1, is NAGVMQNPRHLVRRRGQEARLRCSPMKGHSHVYWYRQLPEEGLKFMVYLQKENIIDESGMPKERFSAEFPKEGPSILRIQQVVRGDSAAYFCASSPTGTGGLDTEAFFGQGTRLTVV.